This TCR beta chain was captured by sequencing in a study of T-cell reconstitution after alpha-beta-depleted transplantation in children. As it was prepared, the TCRbeta library received unique molecular identifiers. A single record per CDR3 protein comes from TCRdb applying MiXCR to the PCR reads. Altogether 150,000 to 250,000 distinct CDR3 sequences are present, 5% to 6.5% being singletons, with the ten largest covering about 4.3%. Many counts were recorded for this clonotype. The J segment lost 4 bases and the V segment lost 4 bases, leaving 3 bases of the junction unmatched. This CDR3 comprises 13 residues.

The source was PBMCs, collected before TCRalphabeta/CD19-depleted stem cell transplant. The TCR sequence derives from a girl under two years old with combined immunodeficiency, due to receive a stem cell transplant. The chain recombines TRBV12-3 or TRBV12-4 with TRBJ2-5; 7 nucleotides line up with TRBD2. This CDR3 is CASSWPGGETQYF. The CDR3, as DNA: TGTGCCAGCAGTTGGCCGGGAGGAGAGACCCAGTACTTC.